These 4 T cell receptor beta chains originate from one sample sequenced in a study of cytomegalovirus exposure and HLA in healthy donors. TCRdb's table, derived via immunoSEQ multiplex PCR, lists solely in-frame clones and lacks some. The profile covers some 170,000 clones, with approximately 86% appearing a single time and less than 3% taken by the ten largest. Sequencing used PBMCs. These receptors were taken from a man younger than 35 in good health and CMV-seropositive.

The V gene is TRBV11-2, the J gene TRBJ2-5; D is undetermined. Trimming pared 1 base from V and 3 bases from J, leaving 6 bases between. Germline V lookup: CDR1 SGHAT, CDR2 FQNNGV. CDR3 length: 13 residues. The DNA of the CDR3 is TGTGCCAGCAGCTTAGTCGCAGAAGAGACCCAGTACTTC. Protein: CASSLVAEETQYF. Based on the CDR3 plus reference TRBV11-2 and TRBJ2-5, the full variable domain is EAGVAQSPRYKIIEKRQSVAFWCNPISGHATLYWYQQILGQGPKLLIQFQNNGVVDDSQLPKDRFSAERLKGVDSTLKIQPAKLEDSAVYLCASSLVAEETQYFGPGTRLLVL.

The gene calls are TRBV5-6 and TRBJ2-3; 9 positions agree with TRBD2. This CDR3 contains 17 residues. The germline V gene has CDR1 SGHDT and CDR2 YYEEEE. V gave up 4 bases and J gave up 0 bases; unmatched junction bases: 9. The CDR3: CASSPGLAGRSTDTQYF. CDR3 coding DNA: TGTGCCAGCAGCCCCGGGCTAGCGGGACGAAGCACAGATACGCAGTATTTT.

The V call is TRBV7-2, the J call TRBJ2-7; D gene unclear. Germline lookup yields CDR1 SGHTA and CDR2 FQGNSA. Trimming removed 5 bases from V and 0 bases from J, with 17 bases in between. The CDR3 contains 16 residues. The CDR3 sequence is CASSQVPRVGSYEQYF. The CDR3 nucleotides are TGTGCCAGCAGCCAAGTCCCACGGGTGGGCTCCTACGAGCAGTACTTC.

The genes are TRBV7-2 and TRBJ2-1; TRBD2 matches 9 bases. The length of the CDR3 is 17 residues. Germline lookup yields CDR1 SGHTA and CDR2 FQGNSA. The V gene end was trimmed by 2 bases and the J gene end by 8 bases; junction bases not matched to a gene: 13. The CDR3 sequence is CASSLRLAGPSVDEQFF. Written as DNA, the CDR3 is TGTGCCAGCAGCTTAAGGCTAGCGGGACCCTCGGTCGATGAGCAGTTCTTC.